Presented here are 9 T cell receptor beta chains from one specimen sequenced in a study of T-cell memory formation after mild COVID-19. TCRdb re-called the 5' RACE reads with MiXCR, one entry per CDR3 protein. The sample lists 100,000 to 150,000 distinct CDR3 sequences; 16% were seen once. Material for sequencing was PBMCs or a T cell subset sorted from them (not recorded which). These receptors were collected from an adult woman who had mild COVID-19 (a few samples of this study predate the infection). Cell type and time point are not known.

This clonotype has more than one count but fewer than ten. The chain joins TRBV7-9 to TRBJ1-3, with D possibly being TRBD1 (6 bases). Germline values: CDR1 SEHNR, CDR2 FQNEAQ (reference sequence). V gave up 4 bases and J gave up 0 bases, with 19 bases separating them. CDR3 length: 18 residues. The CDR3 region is CASSWDRDIWSSGNTIYF. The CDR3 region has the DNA TGTGCCAGCAGCTGGGACCGGGACATATGGAGCTCTGGAAACACCATATATTTT.

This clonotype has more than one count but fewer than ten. The DNA of the CDR3 is TGCGCCAGCAGCTTGTCAGGGGAGGAGGGTGAAAAACTGTTTTTT. Translating it yields CASSLSGEEGEKLFF. This rearrangement joins TRBV5-1 to TRBJ1-4; D perhaps matches TRBD1 (6 bases). The CDR3 sequence is 15 residues long. V lost 1 base, J lost 7 bases, and 14 bases lay in between. Germline-derived CDR1 and CDR2 are SGHRS and YFSETQ.

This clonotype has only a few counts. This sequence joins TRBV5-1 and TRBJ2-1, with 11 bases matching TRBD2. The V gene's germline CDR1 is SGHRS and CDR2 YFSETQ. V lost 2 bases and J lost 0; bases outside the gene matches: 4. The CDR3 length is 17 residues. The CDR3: CASSLNLAGGSYNEQFF. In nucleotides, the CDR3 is TGCGCCAGCAGCTTAAATCTAGCGGGGGGCTCCTACAATGAGCAGTTCTTC.

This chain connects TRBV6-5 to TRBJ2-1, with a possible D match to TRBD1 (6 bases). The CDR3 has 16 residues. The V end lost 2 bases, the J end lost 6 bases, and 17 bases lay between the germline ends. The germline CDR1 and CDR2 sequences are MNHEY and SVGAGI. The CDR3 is CASSYMLGGVGNEQFF. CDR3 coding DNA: TGTGCCAGCAGTTACATGTTAGGGGGAGTCGGCAATGAGCAGTTCTTC.

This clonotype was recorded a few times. CDR3 nucleotide sequence: TGTGCCAGCAGGCTAGCGGGGAGTTACGAGCAGTACTTC. Its protein is CASRLAGSYEQYF. The chain couples TRBV12-3 or TRBV12-4 to TRBJ2-7; 9 bases align to TRBD2. J lost 4 bases, V lost 6 bases, and 4 bases had no gene match. The CDR3 totals 13 residues.

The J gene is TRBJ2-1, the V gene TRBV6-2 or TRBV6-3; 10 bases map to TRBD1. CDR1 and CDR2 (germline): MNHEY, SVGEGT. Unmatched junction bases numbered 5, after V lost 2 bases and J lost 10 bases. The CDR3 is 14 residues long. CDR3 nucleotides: TGTGCCAGCAGTTACGTGACAGGGGGCCGGGAGCAGTTCTTC. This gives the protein CASSYVTGGREQFF.

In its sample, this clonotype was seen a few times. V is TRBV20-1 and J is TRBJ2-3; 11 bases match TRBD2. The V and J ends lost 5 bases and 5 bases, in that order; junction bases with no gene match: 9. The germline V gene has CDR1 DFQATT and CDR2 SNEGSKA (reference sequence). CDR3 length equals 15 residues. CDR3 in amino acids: CSAFTSGRGLDTQYF. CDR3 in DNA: TGCAGTGCTTTTACTAGCGGGAGAGGCCTAGATACGCAGTATTTT.

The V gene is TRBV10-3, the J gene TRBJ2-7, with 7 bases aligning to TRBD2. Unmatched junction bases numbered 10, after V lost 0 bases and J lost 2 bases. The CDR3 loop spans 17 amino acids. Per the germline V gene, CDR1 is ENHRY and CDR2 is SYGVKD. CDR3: CAISESGRAKVTYEQYF. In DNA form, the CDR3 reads TGTGCCATCAGTGAGTCAGGGAGGGCTAAGGTTACCTACGAGCAGTACTTC.

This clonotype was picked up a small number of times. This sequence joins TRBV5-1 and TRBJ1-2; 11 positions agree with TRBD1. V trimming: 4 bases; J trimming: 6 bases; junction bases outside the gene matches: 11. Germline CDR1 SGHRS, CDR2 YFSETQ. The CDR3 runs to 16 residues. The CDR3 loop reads CASSPPGQGAVDGYTF. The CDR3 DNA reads TGCGCCAGCAGCCCTCCAGGACAGGGGGCGGTTGATGGCTACACCTTC. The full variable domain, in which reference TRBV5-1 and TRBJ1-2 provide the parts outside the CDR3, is KAGVTQTPRYLIKTRGQQVTLSCSPISGHRSVSWYQQTPGQGLQFLFEYFSETQRNKGNFPGRFSGRQFSNSRSEMNVSTLELGDSALYLCASSPPGQGAVDGYTFGSGTRLTVV.